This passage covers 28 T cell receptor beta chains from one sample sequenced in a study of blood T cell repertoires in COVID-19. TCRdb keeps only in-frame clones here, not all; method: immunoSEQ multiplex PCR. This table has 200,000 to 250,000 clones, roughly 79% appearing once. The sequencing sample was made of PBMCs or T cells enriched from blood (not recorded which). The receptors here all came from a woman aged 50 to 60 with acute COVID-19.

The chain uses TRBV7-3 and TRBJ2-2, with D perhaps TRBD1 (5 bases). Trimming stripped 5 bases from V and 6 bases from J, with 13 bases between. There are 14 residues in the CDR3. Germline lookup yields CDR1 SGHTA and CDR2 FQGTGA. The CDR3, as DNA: TGTGCCAGCAGCCCCAGTGGGGCTCCCGGGGAGCTGTTTTTT. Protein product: CASSPSGAPGELFF.

This CDR3 reads CASSLRRETNYGYTF. CDR3 coding DNA: TGTGCCAGCAGCTTGCGACGGGAGACTAACTATGGCTACACCTTC. This chain uses TRBV7-8 with TRBJ1-2; D gene uncertain. This CDR3 region has 15 residues. Germline V gene sequence: CDR1 SGHVS, CDR2 FQNEAQ. Between the trimmed V and J ends, which lost 3 bases and 0 bases, there was a span of 11 bases.

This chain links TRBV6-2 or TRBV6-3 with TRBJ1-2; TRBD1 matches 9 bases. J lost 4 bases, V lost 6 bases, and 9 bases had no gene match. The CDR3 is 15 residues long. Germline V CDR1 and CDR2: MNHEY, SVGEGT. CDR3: CASSRGQGPSYGYTF. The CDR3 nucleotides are TGTGCCAGCAGCCGAGGACAGGGGCCATCCTATGGCTACACCTTC.

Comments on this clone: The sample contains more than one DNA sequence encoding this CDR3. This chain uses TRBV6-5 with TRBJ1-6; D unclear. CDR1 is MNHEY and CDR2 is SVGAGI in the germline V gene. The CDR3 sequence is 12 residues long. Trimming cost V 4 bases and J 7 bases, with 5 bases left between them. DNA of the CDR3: TGTGCCAGCAGTTTCAGAAATTCACCCCTCCACTTT. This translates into CASSFRNSPLHF.

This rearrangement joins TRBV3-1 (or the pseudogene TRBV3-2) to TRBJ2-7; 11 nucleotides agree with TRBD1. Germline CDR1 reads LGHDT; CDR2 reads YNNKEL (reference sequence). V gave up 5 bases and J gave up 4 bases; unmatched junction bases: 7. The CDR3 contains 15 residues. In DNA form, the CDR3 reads TGTGCCAGCAGCTTTAGGACAGGGGGCGGGTACGAGCAGTACTTC. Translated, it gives CASSFRTGGGYEQYF.

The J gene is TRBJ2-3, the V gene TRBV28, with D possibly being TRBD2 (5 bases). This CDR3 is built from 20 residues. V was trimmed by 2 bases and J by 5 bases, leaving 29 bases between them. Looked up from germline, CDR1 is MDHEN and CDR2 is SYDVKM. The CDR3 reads CASSLPRRLASNPSVDTQYF. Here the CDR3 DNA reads TGTGCCAGCAGTTTACCCCGGCGCTTGGCTAGCAATCCCTCCGTAGATACGCAGTATTTT.

The CDR3 DNA is TGTGCCATCCAACAGGGGGGACTTTACGAGCAGTACTTC. Amino acid sequence: CAIQQGGLYEQYF. The chain uses TRBV2 and TRBJ2-7; 8 bases map to TRBD1. The germline CDR1 and CDR2 sequences are SNHLY and FYNNEI. Germline trimming cut 10 bases from V and 4 bases from J; bases unmatched to any gene: 9. CDR3 length: 13 amino acids. Variable domain in full (rest from reference TRBV2 and TRBJ2-7): EPEVTQTPSHQVTQMGQEVILRCVPISNHLYFYWYRQILGQKVEFLVSFYNNEISEKSEIFDDQFSVERPDGSNFTLKIRSTKLEDSAMYFCAIQQGGLYEQYFGPGTRLTVT.

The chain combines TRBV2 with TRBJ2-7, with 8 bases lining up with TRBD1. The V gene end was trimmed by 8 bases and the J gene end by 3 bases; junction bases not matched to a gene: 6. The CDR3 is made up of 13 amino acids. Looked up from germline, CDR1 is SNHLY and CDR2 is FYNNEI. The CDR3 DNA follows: TGTGCCAGCGGATTACAGGGGGACTACGAGCAGTACTTC. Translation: CASGLQGDYEQYF.

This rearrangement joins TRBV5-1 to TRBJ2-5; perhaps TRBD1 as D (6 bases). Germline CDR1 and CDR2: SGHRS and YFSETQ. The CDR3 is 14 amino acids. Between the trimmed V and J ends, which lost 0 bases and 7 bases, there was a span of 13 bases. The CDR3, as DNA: TGCGCCAGCAGCTTGGGGGGGCCGCTCGGGACCCAGTACTTC. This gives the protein CASSLGGPLGTQYF.

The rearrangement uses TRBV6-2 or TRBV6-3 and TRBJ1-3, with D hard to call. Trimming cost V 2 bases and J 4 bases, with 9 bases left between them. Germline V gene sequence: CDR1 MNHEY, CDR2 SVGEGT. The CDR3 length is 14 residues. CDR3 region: CASSYQMWGNTIYF. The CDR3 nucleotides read TGTGCCAGCAGTTACCAGATGTGGGGAAACACCATATATTTT.

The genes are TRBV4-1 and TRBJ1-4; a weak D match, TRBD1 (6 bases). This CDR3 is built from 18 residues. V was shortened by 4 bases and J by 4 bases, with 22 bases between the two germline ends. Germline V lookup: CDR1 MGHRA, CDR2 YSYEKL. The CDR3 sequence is CASSRTGTRQTFNEKLFF. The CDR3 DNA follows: TGCGCCAGCAGCCGAACTGGGACAAGACAAACTTTTAATGAAAAACTGTTTTTT.

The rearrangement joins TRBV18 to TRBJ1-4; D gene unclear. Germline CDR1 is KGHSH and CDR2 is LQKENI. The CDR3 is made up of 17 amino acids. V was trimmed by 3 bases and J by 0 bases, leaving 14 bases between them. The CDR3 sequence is CASSPPRELATNEKLFF. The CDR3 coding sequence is TGTGCCAGCTCACCCCCCCGGGAACTTGCAACTAATGAAAAACTGTTTTTT. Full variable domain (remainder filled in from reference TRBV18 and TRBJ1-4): NAGVMQNPRHLVRRRGQEARLRCSPMKGHSHVYWYRQLPEEGLKFMVYLQKENIIDESGMPKERFSAEFPKEGPSILRIQQVVRGDSAAYFCASSPPRELATNEKLFFGSGTQLSVL.

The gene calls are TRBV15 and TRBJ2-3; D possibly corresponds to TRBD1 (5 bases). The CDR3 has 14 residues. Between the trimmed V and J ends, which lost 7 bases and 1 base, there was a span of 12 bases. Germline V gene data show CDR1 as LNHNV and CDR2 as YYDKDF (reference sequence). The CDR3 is CATTRAQGTDTQYF. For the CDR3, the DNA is TGTGCCACCACCAGGGCCCAGGGCACAGATACGCAGTATTTT.

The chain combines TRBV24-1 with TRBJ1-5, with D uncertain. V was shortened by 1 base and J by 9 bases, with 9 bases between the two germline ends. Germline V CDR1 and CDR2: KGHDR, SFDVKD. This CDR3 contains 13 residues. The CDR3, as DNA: TGTGCCACCAGTGATTTTCGCCGAGGGCCCCAGCATTTT. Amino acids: CATSDFRRGPQHF.

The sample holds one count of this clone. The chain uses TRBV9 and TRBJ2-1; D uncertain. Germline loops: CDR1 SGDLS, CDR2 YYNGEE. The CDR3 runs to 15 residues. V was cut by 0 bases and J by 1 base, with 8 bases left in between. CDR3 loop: CASSVAPRSYNEQFF. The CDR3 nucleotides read TGTGCCAGCAGCGTAGCCCCTAGATCCTACAATGAGCAGTTCTTC.

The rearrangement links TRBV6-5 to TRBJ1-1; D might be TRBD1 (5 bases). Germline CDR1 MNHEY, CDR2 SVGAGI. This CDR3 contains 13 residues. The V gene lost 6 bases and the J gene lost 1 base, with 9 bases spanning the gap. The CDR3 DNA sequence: TGTGCCAGCAGCCTGACAGAGAACACTGAAGCTTTCTTT. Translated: CASSLTENTEAFF.

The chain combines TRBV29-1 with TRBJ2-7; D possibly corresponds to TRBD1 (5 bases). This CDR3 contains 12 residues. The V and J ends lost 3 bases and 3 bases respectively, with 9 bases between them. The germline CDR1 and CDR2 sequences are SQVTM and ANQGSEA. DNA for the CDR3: TGCAGCGTTGAGGCAGGGAACTACGAGCAGTACTTC. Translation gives CSVEAGNYEQYF.

The CDR3: CASSPIAGGPVGNFYEQYF. Written as DNA, the CDR3 is TGTGCCAGCTCACCGATAGCGGGAGGGCCGGTGGGAAACTTCTACGAGCAGTACTTC. J is TRBJ2-7 and V is TRBV18; 11 positions agree with TRBD2. Germline trimming cut 3 bases from V and 3 bases from J; bases unmatched to any gene: 16. The CDR3 sequence is 19 residues long. Germline V lookup: CDR1 KGHSH, CDR2 LQKENI.

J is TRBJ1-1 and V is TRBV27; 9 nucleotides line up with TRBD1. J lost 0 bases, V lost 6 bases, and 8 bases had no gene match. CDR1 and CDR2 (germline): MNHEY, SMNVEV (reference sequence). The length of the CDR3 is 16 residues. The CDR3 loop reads CASSLKGTGLNTEAFF. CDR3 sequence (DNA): TGTGCCAGCAGCCTAAAGGGGACAGGGTTGAACACTGAAGCTTTCTTT.

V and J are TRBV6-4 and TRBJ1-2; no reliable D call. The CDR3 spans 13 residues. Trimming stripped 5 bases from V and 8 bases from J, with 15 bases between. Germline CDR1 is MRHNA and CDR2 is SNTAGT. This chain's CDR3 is CASSLDGKVGYTF. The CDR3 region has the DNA TGTGCCAGCAGTTTGGACGGGAAGGTCGGCTACACCTTC.

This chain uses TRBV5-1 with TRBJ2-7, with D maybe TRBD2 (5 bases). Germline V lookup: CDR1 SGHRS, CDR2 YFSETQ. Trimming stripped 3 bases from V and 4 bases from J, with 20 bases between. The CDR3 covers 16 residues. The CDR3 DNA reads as TGCGCCAGCAGCTCCATAATTGCGGGCCCTGGGTACGAGCAGTACTTC. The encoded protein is CASSSIIAGPGYEQYF.

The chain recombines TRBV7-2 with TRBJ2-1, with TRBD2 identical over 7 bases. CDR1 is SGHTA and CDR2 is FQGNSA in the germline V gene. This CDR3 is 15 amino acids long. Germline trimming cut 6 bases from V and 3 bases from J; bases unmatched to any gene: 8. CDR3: CASRPAGVNYNEQFF. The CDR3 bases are TGTGCCAGCAGGCCCGCGGGGGTCAACTACAATGAGCAGTTCTTC. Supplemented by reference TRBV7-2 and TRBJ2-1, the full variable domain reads GAGVSQSPSNKVTEKGKDVELRCDPISGHTALYWYRQSLGQGLEFLIYFQGNSAPDKSGLPSDRFSAERTGGSVSTLTIQRTQQEDSAVYLCASRPAGVNYNEQFFGPGTRLTVL.

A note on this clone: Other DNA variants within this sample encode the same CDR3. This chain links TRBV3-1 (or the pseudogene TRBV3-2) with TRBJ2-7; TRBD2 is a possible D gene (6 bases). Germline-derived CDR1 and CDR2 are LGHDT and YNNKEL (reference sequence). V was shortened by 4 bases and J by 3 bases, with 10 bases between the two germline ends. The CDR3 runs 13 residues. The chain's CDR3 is CASSRTGGYEQYF. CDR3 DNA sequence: TGTGCCAGCAGCCGGACCGGGGGCTACGAGCAGTACTTC.

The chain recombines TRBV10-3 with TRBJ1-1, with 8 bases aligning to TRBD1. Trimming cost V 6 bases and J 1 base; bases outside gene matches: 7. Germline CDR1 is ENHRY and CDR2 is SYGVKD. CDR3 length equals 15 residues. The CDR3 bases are TGTGCCATCAGCTTTGCCGGGACAGGGAACACTGAAGCTTTCTTT. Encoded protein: CAISFAGTGNTEAFF.

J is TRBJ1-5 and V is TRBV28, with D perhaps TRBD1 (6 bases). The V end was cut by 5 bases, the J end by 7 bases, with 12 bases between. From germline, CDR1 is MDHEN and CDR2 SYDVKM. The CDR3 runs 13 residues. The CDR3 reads CASSGGRGQPQHF. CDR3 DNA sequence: TGTGCCAGCAGTGGAGGTAGGGGGCAGCCCCAGCATTTT.

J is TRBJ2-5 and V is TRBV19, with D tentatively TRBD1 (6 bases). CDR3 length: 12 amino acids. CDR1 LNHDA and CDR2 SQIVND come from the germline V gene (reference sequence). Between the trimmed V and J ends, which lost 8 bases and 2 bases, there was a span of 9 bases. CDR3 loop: CASSDRQETQYF. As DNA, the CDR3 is TGTGCCAGTTCGGACAGACAAGAGACCCAGTACTTC. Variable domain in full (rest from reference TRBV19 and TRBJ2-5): DGGITQSPKYLFRKEGQNVTLSCEQNLNHDAMYWYRQDPGQGLRLIYYSQIVNDFQKGDIAEGYSVSREKKESFPLTVTSAQKNPTAFYLCASSDRQETQYFGPGTRLLVL.

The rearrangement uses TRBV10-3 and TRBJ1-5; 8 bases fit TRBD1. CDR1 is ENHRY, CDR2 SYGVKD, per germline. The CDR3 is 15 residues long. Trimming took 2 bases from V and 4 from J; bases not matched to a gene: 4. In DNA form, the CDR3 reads TGTGCCATCAGTGAGCCGGGACAGGAAAATCAGCCCCAGCATTTT. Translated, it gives CAISEPGQENQPQHF.

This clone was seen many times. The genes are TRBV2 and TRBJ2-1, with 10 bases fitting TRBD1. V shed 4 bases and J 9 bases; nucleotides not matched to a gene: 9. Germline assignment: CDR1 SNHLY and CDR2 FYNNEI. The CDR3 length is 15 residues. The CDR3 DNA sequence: TGTGCCAGCAGTGGCCGGGACAGGGGAGGGAGTGAGCAGTTCTTC. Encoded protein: CASSGRDRGGSEQFF.